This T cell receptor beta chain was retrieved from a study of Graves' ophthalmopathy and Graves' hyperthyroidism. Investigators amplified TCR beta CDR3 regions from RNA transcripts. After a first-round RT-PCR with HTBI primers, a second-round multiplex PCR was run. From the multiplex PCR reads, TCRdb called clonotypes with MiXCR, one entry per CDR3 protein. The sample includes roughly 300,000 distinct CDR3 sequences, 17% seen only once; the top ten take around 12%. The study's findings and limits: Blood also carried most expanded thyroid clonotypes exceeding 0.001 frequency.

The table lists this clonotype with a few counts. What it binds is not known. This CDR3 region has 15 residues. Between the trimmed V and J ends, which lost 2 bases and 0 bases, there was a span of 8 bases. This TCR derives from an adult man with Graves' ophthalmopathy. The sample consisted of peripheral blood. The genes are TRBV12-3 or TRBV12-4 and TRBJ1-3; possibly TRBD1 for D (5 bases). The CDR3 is CASSLRQFSGNTIYF. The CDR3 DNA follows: TGTGCCAGCAGTTTACGACAGTTCTCTGGAAACACCATATATTTT.